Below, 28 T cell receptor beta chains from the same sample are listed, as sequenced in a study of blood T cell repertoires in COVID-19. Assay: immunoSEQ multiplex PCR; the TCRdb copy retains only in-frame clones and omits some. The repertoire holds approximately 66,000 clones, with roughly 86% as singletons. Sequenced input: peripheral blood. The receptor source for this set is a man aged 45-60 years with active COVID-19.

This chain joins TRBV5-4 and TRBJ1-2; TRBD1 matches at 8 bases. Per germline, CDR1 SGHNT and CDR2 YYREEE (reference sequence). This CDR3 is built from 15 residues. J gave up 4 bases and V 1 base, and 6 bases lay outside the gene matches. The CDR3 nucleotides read TGTGCCAGCAGCTTGTCCGGACAGGGCGGCTATGGCTACACCTTC. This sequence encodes CASSLSGQGGYGYTF.

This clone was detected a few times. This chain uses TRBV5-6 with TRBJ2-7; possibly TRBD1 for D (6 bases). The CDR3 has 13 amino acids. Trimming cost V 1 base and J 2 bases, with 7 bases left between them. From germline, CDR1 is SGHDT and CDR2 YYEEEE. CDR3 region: CASSLRGTYEQYF. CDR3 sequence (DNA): TGTGCCAGCAGCTTGAGGGGGACCTACGAGCAGTACTTC.

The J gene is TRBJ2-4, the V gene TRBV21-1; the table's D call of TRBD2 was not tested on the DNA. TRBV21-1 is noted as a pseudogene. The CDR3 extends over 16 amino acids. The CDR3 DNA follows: TGTGCCAGCAGCATCGGAAGCGGGTCAGCCAAAAACATTCAGTACTTC. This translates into CASSIGSGSAKNIQYF.

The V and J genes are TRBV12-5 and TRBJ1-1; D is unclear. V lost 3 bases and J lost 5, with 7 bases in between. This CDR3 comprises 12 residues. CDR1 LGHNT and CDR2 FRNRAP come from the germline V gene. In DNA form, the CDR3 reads TGTGCTAGTGGTTTTGGGCTAACTGAAGCTTTCTTT. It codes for CASGFGLTEAFF.

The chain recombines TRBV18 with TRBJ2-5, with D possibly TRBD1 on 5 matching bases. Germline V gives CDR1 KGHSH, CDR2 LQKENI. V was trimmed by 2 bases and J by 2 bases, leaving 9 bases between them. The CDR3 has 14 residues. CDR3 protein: CASSPIDRQETQYF. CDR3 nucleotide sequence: TGTGCCAGCTCACCAATCGACAGACAAGAGACCCAGTACTTC.

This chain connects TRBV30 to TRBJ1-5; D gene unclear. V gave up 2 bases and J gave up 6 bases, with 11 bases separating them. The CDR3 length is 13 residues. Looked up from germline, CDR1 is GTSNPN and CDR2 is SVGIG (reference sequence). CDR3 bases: TGTGCCTGGAGTAAAGGAGCGAGTCAGCCCCAGCATTTT. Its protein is CAWSKGASQPQHF.

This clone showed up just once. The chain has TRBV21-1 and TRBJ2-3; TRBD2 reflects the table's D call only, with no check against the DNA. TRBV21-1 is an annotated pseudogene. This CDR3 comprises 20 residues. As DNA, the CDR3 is TGTGCCAGGACAGCGGAACTAGCGGGAGCCCGGTTCACACTGGTAGATACGCAGTATTTT. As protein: CARTAELAGARFTLVDTQYF.

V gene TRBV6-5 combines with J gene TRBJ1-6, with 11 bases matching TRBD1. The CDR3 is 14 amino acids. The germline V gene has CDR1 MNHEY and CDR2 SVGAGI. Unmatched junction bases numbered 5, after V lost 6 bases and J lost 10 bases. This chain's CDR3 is CASSRTGGGSPLHF. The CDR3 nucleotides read TGTGCCAGCAGCCGGACAGGGGGCGGGTCACCCCTCCACTTT.

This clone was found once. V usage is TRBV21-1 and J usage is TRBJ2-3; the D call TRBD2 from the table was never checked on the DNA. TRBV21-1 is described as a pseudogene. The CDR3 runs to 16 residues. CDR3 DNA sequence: TGTGCCAGCAGCAATACGCGGCTAGCGGTAACAGATACGCAGTATTTT. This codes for CASSNTRLAVTDTQYF.

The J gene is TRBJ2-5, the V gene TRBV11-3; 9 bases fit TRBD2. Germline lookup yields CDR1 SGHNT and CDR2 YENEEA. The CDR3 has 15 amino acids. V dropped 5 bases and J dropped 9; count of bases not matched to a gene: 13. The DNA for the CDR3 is TGTGCCAGCAGCCCCGGAGGAGCGGGAGGCCCGGCCCAGTACTTC. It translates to CASSPGGAGGPAQYF.

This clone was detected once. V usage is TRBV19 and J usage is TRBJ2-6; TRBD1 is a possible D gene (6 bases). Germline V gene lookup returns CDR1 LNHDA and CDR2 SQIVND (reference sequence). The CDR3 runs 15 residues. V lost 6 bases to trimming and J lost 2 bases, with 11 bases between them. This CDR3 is CASREQGTGANVLTF. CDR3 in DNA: TGTGCCAGTAGAGAACAGGGAACTGGGGCCAACGTCCTGACTTTC.

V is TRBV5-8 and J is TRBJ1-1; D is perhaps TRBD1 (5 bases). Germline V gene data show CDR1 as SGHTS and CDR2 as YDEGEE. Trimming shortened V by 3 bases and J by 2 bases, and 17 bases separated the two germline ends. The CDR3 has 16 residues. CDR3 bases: TGTGCCAGCAGCTCCTTGGGGGGACCCCCCAACACTGAAGCTTTCTTT. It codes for CASSSLGGPPNTEAFF.

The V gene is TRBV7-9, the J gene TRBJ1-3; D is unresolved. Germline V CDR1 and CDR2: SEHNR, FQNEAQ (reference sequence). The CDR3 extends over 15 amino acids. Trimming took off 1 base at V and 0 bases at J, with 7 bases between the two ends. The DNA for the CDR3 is TGTGCCAGCAGCTTAGAACAGATCTCTGGAAACACCATATATTTT. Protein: CASSLEQISGNTIYF.

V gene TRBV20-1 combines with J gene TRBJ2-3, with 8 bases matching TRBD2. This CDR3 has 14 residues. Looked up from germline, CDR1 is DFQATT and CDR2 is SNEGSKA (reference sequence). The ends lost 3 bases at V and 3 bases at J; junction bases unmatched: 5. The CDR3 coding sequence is TGCAGTGCTAGTTATAAGCGGGAGACAGATACGCAGTATTTT. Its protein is CSASYKRETDTQYF.

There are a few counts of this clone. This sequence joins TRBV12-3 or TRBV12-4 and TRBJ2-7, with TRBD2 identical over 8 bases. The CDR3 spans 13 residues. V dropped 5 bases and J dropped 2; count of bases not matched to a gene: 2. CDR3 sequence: CASSPGLAYEQYV. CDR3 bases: TGTGCCAGCAGTCCGGGACTAGCCTACGAGCAGTACGTC.

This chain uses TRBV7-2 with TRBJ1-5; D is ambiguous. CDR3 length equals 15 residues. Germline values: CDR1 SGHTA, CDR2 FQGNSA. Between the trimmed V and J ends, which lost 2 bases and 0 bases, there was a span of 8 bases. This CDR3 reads CASSLISNSNQPQHF. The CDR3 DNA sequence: TGTGCCAGCAGCTTAATTTCCAATAGCAATCAGCCCCAGCATTTT.

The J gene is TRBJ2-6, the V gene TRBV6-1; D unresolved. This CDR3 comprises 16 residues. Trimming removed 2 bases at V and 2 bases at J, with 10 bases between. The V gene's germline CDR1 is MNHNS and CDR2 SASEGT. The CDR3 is CASSERMEPGANVLTF. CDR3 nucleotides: TGTGCCAGCAGTGAACGTATGGAGCCTGGGGCCAACGTCCTGACTTTC.

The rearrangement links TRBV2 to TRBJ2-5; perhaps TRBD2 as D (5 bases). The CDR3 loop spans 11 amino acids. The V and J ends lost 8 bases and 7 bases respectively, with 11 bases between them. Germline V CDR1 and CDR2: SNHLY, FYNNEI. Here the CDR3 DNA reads TGTGCCAGCGGCGAAGGAGGGACCCAGTACTTC. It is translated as CASGEGGTQYF.

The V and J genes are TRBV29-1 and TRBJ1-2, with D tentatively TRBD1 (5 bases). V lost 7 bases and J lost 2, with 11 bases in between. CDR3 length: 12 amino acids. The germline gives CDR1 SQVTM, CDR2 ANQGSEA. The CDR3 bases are TGCAGCGCCAATCGGGGGAACTATGGCTACACCTTC. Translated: CSANRGNYGYTF.

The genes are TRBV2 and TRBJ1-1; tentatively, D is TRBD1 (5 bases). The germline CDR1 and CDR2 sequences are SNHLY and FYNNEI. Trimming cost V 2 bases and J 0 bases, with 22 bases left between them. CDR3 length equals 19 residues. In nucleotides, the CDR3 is TGTGCCAGCAGTGAATCGATAGGGGAGGGGCTGGCCATGAACACTGAAGCTTTCTTT. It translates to CASSESIGEGLAMNTEAFF. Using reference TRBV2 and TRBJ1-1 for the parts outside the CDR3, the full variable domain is EPEVTQTPSHQVTQMGQEVILRCVPISNHLYFYWYRQILGQKVEFLVSFYNNEISEKSEIFDDQFSVERPDGSNFTLKIRSTKLEDSAMYFCASSESIGEGLAMNTEAFFGQGTRLTVV.

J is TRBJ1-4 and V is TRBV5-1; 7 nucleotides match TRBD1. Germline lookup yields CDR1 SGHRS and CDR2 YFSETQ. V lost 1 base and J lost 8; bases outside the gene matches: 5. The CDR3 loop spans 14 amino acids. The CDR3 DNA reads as TGCGCCAGCAGCTTGCAGGGACAGAACGAAAAACTGTTTTTT. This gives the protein CASSLQGQNEKLFF.

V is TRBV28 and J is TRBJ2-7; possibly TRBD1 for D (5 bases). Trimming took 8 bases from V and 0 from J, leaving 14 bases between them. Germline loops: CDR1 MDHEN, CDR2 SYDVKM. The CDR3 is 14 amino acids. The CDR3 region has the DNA TGTGCCAGCCTCGGACACTGGAGCTCCTACGAGCAGTACGTC. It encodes CASLGHWSSYEQYV.

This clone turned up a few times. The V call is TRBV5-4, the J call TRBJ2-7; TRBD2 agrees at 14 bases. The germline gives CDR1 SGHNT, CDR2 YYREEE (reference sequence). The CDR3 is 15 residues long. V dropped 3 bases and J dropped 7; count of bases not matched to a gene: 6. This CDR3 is CASSSGLAGEEEQYV. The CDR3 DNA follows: TGTGCCAGCAGCTCGGGACTAGCGGGAGAGGAGGAGCAGTACGTC.

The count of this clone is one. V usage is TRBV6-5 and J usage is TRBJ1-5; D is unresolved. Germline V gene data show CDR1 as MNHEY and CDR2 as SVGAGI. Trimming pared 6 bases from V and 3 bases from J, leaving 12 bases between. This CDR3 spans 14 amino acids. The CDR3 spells CASSREGDNQPQHF. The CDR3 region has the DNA TGTGCCAGCAGCCGTGAGGGAGACAATCAGCCCCAGCATTTT.

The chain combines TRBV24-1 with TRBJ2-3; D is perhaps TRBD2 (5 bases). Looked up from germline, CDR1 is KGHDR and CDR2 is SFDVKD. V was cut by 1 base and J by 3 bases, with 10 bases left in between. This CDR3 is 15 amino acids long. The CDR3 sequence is CATSDFEGWTDTQYF. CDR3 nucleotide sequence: TGTGCCACCAGTGATTTTGAGGGTTGGACAGATACGCAGTATTTT.

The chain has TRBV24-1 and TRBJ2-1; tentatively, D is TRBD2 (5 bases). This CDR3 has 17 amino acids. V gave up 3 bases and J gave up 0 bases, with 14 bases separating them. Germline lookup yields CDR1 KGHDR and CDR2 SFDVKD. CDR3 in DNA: TGTGCCACCAGTGATGGCCAAGTGCGGGCCTCCTACAATGAGCAGTTCTTC. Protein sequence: CATSDGQVRASYNEQFF.

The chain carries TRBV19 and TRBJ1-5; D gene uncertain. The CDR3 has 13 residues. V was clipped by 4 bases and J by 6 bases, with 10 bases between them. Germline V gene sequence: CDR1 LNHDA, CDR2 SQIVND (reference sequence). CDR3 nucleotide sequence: TGTGCCAGTAGTAGCGGGGTGGGTCAGCCCCAGCATTTT. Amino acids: CASSSGVGQPQHF.

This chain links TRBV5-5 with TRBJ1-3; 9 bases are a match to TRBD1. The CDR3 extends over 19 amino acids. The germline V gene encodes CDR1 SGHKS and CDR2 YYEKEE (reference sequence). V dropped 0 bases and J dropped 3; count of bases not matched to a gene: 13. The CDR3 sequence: CASSLEVGQGYAGGNTIYF. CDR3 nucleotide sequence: TGTGCCAGCAGCTTGGAAGTAGGACAGGGGTACGCGGGTGGAAACACCATATATTTT.